This T cell receptor (beta chain) was profiled in a study of blood T cell repertoires in COVID-19. Study-level background: Samples came from the United States, Italy and Spain, spanning acute and convalescent COVID-19. T cells, B-cell-depleted T cells, or PBMCs supplied cDNA or gDNA.

In the study's own analysis: Reference gene primer amplification yielded estimated nucleated cell counts. The protocol was immunoSEQ multiplex PCR, while the TCRdb copy is restricted to in-frame clones and leaves out a portion. D and trimming were read from the DNA, whereas the V and J calls and clone size are those reported in that table. Here the sample spans about 220,000 clones, approximately 84% being singletons. This TCR came from a woman aged 55 to 70 with acute or convalescent COVID-19. The source material was peripheral blood.

Written as DNA, the CDR3 is TGTGCCAGCAACCAAAAGACCAGGGGCTTAAGTGAAAAACTGTTTTTT. Its translation is CASNQKTRGLSEKLFF. The rearrangement joins TRBV5-6 to TRBJ1-4; possibly TRBD1 for D (6 bases). V lost 6 bases and J 7 bases, leaving 22 bases between the germline ends. This CDR3 spans 16 amino acids. Germline V lookup: CDR1 SGHDT, CDR2 YYEEEE.